These T cell receptor beta chains were read from a single sample in a study of blood T cell repertoires in COVID-19. Libraries were prepared by immunoSEQ multiplex PCR; TCRdb keeps only in-frame clonotypes and omits some of them. The sample shows 70,000 or so clones, approximately 90% of them seen only once. Material for sequencing was peripheral blood. Receptors were obtained from a woman aged 18-29 years with acute or convalescent COVID-19. Each CDR3 is given with its conserved first and last residue. Each record gives: V gene, D gene, J gene, clone size, CDR3 DNA, CDR3 protein. A D gene is named only where the DNA matches it firmly. Some rows have no size entry. The others give once, few or many, or a class for an expanded clone.

V gene: TRBV7-8; D gene: TRBD1; J gene: TRBJ1-6; clone size: NA; CDR3 DNA: TGTGCCAGCAGCTTATCCGGACAGGGTAATTCACCCCTCCACTTT; CDR3 protein: CASSLSGQGNSPLHF
V gene: TRBV29-1; D gene: NA; J gene: TRBJ1-1; clone size: NA; CDR3 DNA: TGCAGCGTTGGGGACATGAACACTGAAGCTTTCTTT; CDR3 protein: CSVGDMNTEAFF
V gene: TRBV10-3; D gene: TRBD2; J gene: TRBJ2-1; clone size: NA; CDR3 DNA: TGTGCCATCGCCCTAGCGGGAGAGGTCAATGAGCAGTTCTTC; CDR3 protein: CAIALAGEVNEQFF
V gene: TRBV16; D gene: TRBD1; J gene: TRBJ1-2; clone size: NA; CDR3 DNA: TGTGCCAGCAGCCGGGACAGGAGTAACTATGGCTACACCTTC; CDR3 protein: CASSRDRSNYGYTF
V gene: TRBV12-5; D gene: TRBD2; J gene: TRBJ2-1; clone size: NA; CDR3 DNA: TGTGCTAGTGGTCAAGACCCTAGCGGTACCTTCTACAATGAGCAGTTCTTC; CDR3 protein: CASGQDPSGTFYNEQFF
V gene: TRBV9; D gene: NA; J gene: TRBJ1-2; clone size: NA; CDR3 DNA: TGTGCCAGCAGCGGTATACAGGGAAGAGGTGGCTACACCTTC; CDR3 protein: CASSGIQGRGGYTF
V gene: TRBV14; D gene: TRBD1; J gene: TRBJ2-7; clone size: NA; CDR3 DNA: TGTGCCAGCAGCCAACAGGGGGCCCACTACGAGCAGTACTTC; CDR3 protein: CASSQQGAHYEQYF
V gene: TRBV29-1; D gene: TRBD2; J gene: TRBJ2-1; clone size: NA; CDR3 DNA: TGCAGCGTGGGGAGGGAGGCGACTAGCCTTCTCTTC; CDR3 protein: CSVGREATSLLF
V gene: TRBV4-3; D gene: TRBD1; J gene: TRBJ2-3; clone size: NA; CDR3 DNA: TGCGCCAGCAGCCAAGATCCCGTGCCGGGACAGGGCGGTACAGATACGCAGTATTTT; CDR3 protein: CASSQDPVPGQGGTDTQYF
V gene: TRBV27; D gene: NA; J gene: TRBJ1-6; clone size: NA; CDR3 DNA: TGTGCCAGCAGTTCTCGGGGCCGCGGGGTAGGGTCACCCCTCCACTTT; CDR3 protein: CASSSRGRGVGSPLHF
V gene: TRBV7-9; D gene: NA; J gene: TRBJ1-3; clone size: NA; CDR3 DNA: TGTGCCAGCAGCTTTAGTGTCTCTGGAAACACCATATATTTT; CDR3 protein: CASSFSVSGNTIYF
V gene: TRBV11-2; D gene: NA; J gene: TRBJ2-1; clone size: NA; CDR3 DNA: TGTGCCAGCAGCTTAGCCCGAACGGGTGGCGATGAGCAGTTCTTC; CDR3 protein: CASSLARTGGDEQFF
V gene: TRBV28; D gene: NA; J gene: TRBJ1-4; clone size: NA; CDR3 DNA: TGTGCCAGCAGTCCCTCCTTTTTGAATGAAAAACTGTTTTTT; CDR3 protein: CASSPSFLNEKLFF
V gene: TRBV14; D gene: TRBD1; J gene: TRBJ2-5; clone size: NA; CDR3 DNA: TGTGCCAGCAGCCGGAACAGGGGGCAAGAGACCCAGTACTTC; CDR3 protein: CASSRNRGQETQYF
V gene: TRBV6-2/TRBV6-3; D gene: NA; J gene: TRBJ2-3; clone size: NA; CDR3 DNA: TGTGCCAGCAGTTACATACTAGGGACAGATACGCAGTATTTT; CDR3 protein: CASSYILGTDTQYF
V gene: TRBV18; D gene: TRBD1; J gene: TRBJ2-1; clone size: NA; CDR3 DNA: TGTGCCAGCTCGCCGGGACAGGGGACCACTGAGCAGTTCTTC; CDR3 protein: CASSPGQGTTEQFF
V gene: TRBV12-5; D gene: TRBD1; J gene: TRBJ2-5; clone size: NA; CDR3 DNA: TGTGCTAGTGGTCGGGCCGGGACAGCTAAAGAGACCCAGTACTTC; CDR3 protein: CASGRAGTAKETQYF
V gene: TRBV2; D gene: NA; J gene: TRBJ2-7; clone size: once; CDR3 DNA: TGTGCCAGCAGTGACAGGAACACGGGGGTCGACGAGCAGTACTTC; CDR3 protein: CASSDRNTGVDEQYF
V gene: TRBV28; D gene: TRBD1; J gene: TRBJ2-7; clone size: NA; CDR3 DNA: TGTGCCAGCAGTTTGCACCGGACAGGAATCTCCTACGAGCAGTACTTC; CDR3 protein: CASSLHRTGISYEQYF
V gene: TRBV6-8; D gene: TRBD1; J gene: TRBJ1-4; clone size: NA; CDR3 DNA: TGTGCCAGCAGCACCCGACAGGGACGGTATGAAAAACTGTTTTTT; CDR3 protein: CASSTRQGRYEKLFF
V gene: TRBV7-8; D gene: NA; J gene: TRBJ1-1; clone size: NA; CDR3 DNA: TGTGCCAGCAGCCAGGGGCGGGGTTGGGGAGCTTTCTTT; CDR3 protein: CASSQGRGWGAFF
V gene: TRBV4-1; D gene: TRBD1; J gene: TRBJ2-1; clone size: NA; CDR3 DNA: TGCGCCAGCAGCCCGGGGCAGGGGGCAATTGGTGAGCAGTTCTTC; CDR3 protein: CASSPGQGAIGEQFF
V gene: TRBV29-1; D gene: NA; J gene: TRBJ1-1; clone size: NA; CDR3 DNA: TGCAGCGTTGTATCCGGTGGGAACACTGAAGCTTTCTTT; CDR3 protein: CSVVSGGNTEAFF
V gene: TRBV6-5; D gene: TRBD1; J gene: TRBJ1-2; clone size: NA; CDR3 DNA: TGTGCCAGCAGACGGACAGGAGGCACTGGCTACACCTTC; CDR3 protein: CASRRTGGTGYTF
V gene: TRBV4-1; D gene: TRBD1; J gene: TRBJ1-1; clone size: NA; CDR3 DNA: TGCGCCAGCAGCCCCCGGGACAGGGGGCGAGAGAACACTGAAGCTTTCTTT; CDR3 protein: CASSPRDRGRENTEAFF
V gene: TRBV11-2; D gene: NA; J gene: TRBJ2-1; clone size: NA; CDR3 DNA: TGTGCCAGCAGCTTAAACAGTCAGGGGTACTACAATGAGCAGTTCTTC; CDR3 protein: CASSLNSQGYYNEQFF
V gene: TRBV5-1; D gene: TRBD1; J gene: TRBJ2-1; clone size: NA; CDR3 DNA: TGCGCCAGCAGCTCCTCGACAGGGGCGGGGAATGAGCAGTTCTTC; CDR3 protein: CASSSSTGAGNEQFF
V gene: TRBV5-6; D gene: TRBD1; J gene: TRBJ1-3; clone size: NA; CDR3 DNA: TGTGCCAGCAGCGGAACAGGGGAATTACGAAACACCATATATTTT; CDR3 protein: CASSGTGELRNTIYF